This T cell receptor beta chain was identified during a study of blood T cell repertoires in COVID-19. Profiled with immunoSEQ multiplex PCR; TCRdb holds only in-frame clones, not every one. The sample comprises over 150,000 clones, under 90% of which are singletons, and around 7% rests with the top ten. The germline V gene has CDR1 LNHDA and CDR2 SQIVND (reference sequence). CDR3 length: 15 residues. The V and J ends lost 6 bases and 3 bases, in that order; junction bases with no gene match: 7. The sequence was obtained from a man in his fifties or sixties who had recovered from COVID-19. The chain combines TRBV19 with TRBJ1-5, with 8 bases identical to TRBD1. The material sequenced was PBMCs or T cells enriched from blood (not recorded which). CDR3 loop: CASRRDRTFNQPQHF. The CDR3 DNA follows: TGTGCCAGTAGGCGGGACAGGACTTTCAATCAGCCCCAGCATTTT.